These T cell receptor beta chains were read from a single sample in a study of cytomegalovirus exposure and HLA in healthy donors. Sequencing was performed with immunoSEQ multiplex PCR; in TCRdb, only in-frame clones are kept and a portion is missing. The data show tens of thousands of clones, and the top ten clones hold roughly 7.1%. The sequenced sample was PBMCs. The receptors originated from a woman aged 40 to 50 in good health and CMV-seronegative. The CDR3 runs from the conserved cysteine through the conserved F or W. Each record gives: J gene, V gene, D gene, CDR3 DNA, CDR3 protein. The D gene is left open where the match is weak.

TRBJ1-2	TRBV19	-	TGTGCCAGTAGGCCCCGCGGGGCCGGCTACACCTTC	CASRPRGAGYTF
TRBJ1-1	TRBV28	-	TGTGCCAGCAGTTTCCCGCAGGTTGGGAACACTGAAGCTTTCTTT	CASSFPQVGNTEAFF
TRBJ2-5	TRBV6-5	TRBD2	TGTGCCAGCAGTCCCGCGGGAGGCGAGACCCAGTACTTC	CASSPAGGETQYF
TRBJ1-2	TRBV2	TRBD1	TGTGCCAGCAGCCCTAGACAGGGTCTAAACTATGGCTACACCTTC	CASSPRQGLNYGYTF
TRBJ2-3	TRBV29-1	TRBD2	TGCAGCGCCGGGACTAGCGGGGGCTTCACAGATACGCAGTATTTT	CSAGTSGGFTDTQYF
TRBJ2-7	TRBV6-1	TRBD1	TGTGCCAGCAGTGAGTGGGACAGGCTAGGCTACGAGCAGTACTTC	CASSEWDRLGYEQYF
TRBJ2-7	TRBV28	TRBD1	TGTGCCAGCAGTTCAGGGGGCCTAGGCTACGAGCAGTACTTC	CASSSGGLGYEQYF
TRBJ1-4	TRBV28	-	TGTGCCAGCAGTTTACAGGCTGAAAAACTGTTTTTT	CASSLQAEKLFF
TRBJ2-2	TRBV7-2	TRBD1	TGTGCCAGCAGCTTATACTCAGGGGGCGTCACCGGGGAGCTGTTTTTT	CASSLYSGGVTGELFF
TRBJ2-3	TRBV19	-	TGTGCCAGTAGTAATACCCAGAGCACAGATACGCAGTATTTT	CASSNTQSTDTQYF
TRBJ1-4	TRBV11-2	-	TGTGCCAGCAGCTTAGGCCCCCAGGATGTAAAACTGTTTTTT	CASSLGPQDVKLFF
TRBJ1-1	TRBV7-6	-	TGTGCCAGCAGCCCCAGACAGGACACTGAAGCTTTCTTT	CASSPRQDTEAFF
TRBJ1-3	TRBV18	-	TGTGCCAGCTCACCACCTGGGACAAACTCTGGAAACACCATATATTTT	CASSPPGTNSGNTIYF
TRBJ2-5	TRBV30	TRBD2	TGTGCCGGGAGTAGGGGGACTAGCGGGGGTGAGACCCAGTACTTC	CAGSRGTSGGETQYF
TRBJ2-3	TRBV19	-	TGTGCCAGTAGTATTCAGGGTATGGTAGATACGCAGTATTTT	CASSIQGMVDTQYF
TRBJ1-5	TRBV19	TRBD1	TGTGCCAGTAGAGATAACAGGGGGGATCAGCCCCAGCATTTT	CASRDNRGDQPQHF